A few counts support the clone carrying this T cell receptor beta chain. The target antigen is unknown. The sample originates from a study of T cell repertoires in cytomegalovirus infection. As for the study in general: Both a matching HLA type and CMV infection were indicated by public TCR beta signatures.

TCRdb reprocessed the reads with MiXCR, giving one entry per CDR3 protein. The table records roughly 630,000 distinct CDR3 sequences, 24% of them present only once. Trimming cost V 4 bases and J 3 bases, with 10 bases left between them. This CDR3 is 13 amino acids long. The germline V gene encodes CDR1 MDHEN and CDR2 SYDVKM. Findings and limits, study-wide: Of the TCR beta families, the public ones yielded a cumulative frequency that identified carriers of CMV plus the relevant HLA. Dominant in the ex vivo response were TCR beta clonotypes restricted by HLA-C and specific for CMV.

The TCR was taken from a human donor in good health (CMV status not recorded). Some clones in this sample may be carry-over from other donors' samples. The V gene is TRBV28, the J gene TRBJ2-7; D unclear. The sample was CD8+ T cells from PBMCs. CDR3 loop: CASSSDTDYEQYV. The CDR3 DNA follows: TGTGCCAGCAGTTCTGACACCGACTACGAGCAGTACGTC.